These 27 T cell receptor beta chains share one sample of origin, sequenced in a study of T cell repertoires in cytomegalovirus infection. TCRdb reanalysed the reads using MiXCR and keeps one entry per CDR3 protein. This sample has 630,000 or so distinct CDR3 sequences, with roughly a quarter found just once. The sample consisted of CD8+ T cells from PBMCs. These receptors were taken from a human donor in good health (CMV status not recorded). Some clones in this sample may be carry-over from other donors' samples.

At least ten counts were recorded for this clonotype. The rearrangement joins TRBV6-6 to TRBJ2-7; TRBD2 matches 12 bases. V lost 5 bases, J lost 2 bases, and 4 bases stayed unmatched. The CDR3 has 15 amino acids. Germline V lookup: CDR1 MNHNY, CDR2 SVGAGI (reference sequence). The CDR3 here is CASSRGLAGTYEQYF. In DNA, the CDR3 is TGTGCCAGCAGTCGAGGACTAGCGGGGACCTACGAGCAGTACTTC.

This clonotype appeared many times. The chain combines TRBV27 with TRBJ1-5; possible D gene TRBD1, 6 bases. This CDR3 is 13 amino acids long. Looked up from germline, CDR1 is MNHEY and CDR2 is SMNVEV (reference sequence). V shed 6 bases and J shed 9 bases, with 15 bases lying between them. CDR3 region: CASRPQGRVPQHF. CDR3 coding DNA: TGTGCCAGCAGACCACAGGGTCGGGTGCCCCAGCATTTT.

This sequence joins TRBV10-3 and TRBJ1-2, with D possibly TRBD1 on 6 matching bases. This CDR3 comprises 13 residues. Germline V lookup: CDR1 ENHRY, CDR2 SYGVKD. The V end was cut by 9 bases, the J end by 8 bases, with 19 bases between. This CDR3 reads CAIHTGKDGGYTF. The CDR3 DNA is TGTGCCATACATACAGGGAAGGATGGGGGCTACACCTTC.

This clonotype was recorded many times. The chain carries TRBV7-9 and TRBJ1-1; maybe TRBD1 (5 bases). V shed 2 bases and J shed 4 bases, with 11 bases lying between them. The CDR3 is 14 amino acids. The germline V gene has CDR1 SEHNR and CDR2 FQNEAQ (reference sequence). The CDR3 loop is CASSLIVGGTEAFF. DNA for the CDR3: TGTGCCAGCAGCTTAATAGTCGGGGGCACTGAAGCTTTCTTT.

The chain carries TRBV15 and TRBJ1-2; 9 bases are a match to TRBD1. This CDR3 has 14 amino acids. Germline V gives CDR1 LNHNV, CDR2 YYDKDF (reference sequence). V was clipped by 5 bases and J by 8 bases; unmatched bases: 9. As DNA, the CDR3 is TGTGCCACCAGCTGGGGCTGGGACAGGGAAGGCTACACCTTC. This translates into CATSWGWDREGYTF.

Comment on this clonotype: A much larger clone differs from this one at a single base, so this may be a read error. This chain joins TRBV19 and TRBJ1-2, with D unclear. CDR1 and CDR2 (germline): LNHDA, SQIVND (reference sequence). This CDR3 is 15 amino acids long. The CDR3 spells CASQNPRTANYSYTF. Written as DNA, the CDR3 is TGTGCCAGCCAAAATCCAAGGACGGCTAACTATAGCTACACCTTC.

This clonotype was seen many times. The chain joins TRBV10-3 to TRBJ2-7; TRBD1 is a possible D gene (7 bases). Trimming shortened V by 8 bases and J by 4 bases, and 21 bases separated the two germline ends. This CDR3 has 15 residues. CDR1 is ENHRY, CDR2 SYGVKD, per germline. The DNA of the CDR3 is TGTGCCATCGGTAGGCGGGACAGTACAAAGTACGAGCAGTACTTC. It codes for CAIGRRDSTKYEQYF.

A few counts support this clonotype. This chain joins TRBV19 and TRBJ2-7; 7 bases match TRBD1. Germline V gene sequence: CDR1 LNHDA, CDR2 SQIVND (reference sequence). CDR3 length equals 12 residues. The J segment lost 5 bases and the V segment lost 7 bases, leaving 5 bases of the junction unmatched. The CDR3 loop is CASTDRVHEQYF. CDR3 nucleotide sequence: TGTGCCAGTACCGACAGGGTCCACGAGCAGTACTTC. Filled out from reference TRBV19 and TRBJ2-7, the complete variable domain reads DGGITQSPKYLFRKEGQNVTLSCEQNLNHDAMYWYRQDPGQGLRLIYYSQIVNDFQKGDIAEGYSVSREKKESFPLTVTSAQKNPTAFYLCASTDRVHEQYFGPGTRLTVT.

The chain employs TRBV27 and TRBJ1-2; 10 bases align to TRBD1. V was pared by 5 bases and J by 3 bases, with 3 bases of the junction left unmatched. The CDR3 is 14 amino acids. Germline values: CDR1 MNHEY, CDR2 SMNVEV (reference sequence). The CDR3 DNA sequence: TGTGCCAGCAGTGGACAGGGGGACGACTATGGCTACACCTTC. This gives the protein CASSGQGDDYGYTF.

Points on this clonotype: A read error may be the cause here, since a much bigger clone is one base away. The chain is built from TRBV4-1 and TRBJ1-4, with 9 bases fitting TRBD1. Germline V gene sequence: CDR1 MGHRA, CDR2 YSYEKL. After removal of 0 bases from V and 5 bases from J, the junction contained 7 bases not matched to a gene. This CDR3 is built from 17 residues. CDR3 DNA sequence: TGCGCCAGCAGCCAAGATCGTTTCGGGACAGGGAATGAAAAACTGTTTTTT. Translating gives CASSQDRFGTGNEKLFF.

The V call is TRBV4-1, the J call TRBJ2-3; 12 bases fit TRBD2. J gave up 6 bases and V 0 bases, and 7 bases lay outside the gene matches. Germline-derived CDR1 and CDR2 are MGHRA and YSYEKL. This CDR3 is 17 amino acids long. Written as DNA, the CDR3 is TGCGCCAGCAGCCAAGATCTAGCGGGGGGGCCTAGTGATACGCAGTATTTT. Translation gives CASSQDLAGGPSDTQYF.

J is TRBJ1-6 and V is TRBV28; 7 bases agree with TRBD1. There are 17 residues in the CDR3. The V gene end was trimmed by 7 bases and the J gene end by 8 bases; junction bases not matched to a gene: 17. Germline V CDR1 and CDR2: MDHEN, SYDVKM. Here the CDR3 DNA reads TGTGCCAGCATTCAGAAGGGCGACGACAGGGTGTATTCACCCCTCCACTTT. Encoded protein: CASIQKGDDRVYSPLHF.

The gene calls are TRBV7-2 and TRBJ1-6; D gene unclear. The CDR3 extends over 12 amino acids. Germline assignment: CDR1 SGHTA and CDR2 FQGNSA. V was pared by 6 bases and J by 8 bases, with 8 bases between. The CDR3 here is CASRDRYSPLHF. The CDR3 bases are TGTGCCAGCAGGGACCGATATTCACCCCTCCACTTT.

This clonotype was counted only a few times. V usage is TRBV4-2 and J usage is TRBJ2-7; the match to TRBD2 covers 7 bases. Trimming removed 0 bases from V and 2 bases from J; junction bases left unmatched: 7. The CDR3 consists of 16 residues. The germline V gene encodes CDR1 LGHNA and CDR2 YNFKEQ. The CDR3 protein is CASSQEDGGTTYEQYF. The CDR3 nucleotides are TGTGCCAGCAGCCAAGAAGATGGGGGGACTACCTACGAGCAGTACTTC.

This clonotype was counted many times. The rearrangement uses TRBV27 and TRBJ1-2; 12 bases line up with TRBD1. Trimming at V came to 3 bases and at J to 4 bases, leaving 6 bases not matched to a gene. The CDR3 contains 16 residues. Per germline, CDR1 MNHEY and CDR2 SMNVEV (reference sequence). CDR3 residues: CASSFSGQGAAYGYTF. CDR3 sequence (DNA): TGTGCCAGCAGTTTCTCGGGACAGGGGGCCGCCTATGGCTACACCTTC.

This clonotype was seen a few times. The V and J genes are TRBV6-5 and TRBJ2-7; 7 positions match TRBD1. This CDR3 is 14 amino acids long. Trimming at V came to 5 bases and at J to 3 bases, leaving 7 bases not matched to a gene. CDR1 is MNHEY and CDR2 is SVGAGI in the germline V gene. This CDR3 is CASSPSTGNYEQYV. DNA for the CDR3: TGTGCCAGCAGTCCATCGACAGGGAACTACGAGCAGTACGTC.

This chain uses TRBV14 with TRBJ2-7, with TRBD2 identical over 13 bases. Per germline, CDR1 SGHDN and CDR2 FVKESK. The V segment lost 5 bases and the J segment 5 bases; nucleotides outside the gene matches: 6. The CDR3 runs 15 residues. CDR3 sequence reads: CASSVGTSGVDEQYF. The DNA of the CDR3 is TGTGCCAGCAGCGTCGGGACTAGCGGGGTCGACGAGCAGTACTTC.

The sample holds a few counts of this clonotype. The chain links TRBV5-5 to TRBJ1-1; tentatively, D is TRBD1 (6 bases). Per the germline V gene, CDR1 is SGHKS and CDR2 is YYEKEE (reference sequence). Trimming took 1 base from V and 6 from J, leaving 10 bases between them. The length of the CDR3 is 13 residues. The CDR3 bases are TGTGCCAGCAGCTTGTGGTCAGGGGCTGAAGCTTTCTTT. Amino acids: CASSLWSGAEAFF.

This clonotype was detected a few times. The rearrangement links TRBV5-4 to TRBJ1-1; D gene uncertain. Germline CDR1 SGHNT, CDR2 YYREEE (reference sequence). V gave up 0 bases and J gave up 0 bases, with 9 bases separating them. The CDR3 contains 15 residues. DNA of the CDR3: TGTGCCAGCAGCTTGGTTCAGGCCTTGAACACTGAAGCTTTCTTT. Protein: CASSLVQALNTEAFF.

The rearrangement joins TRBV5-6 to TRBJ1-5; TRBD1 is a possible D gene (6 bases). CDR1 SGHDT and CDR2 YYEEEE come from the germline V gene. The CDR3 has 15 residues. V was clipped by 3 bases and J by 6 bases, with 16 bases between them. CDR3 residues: CASSSGGGASQPQHF. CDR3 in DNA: TGTGCCAGCAGCTCTGGGGGGGGGGCGAGTCAGCCCCAGCATTTT.

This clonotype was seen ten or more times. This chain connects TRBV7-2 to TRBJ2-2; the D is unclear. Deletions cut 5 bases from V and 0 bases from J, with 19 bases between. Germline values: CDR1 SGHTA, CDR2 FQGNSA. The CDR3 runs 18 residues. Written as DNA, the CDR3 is TGTGCCAGCAGCCTAACCGACTCCTGGACGGCGAACACCGGGGAGCTGTTTTTT. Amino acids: CASSLTDSWTANTGELFF.

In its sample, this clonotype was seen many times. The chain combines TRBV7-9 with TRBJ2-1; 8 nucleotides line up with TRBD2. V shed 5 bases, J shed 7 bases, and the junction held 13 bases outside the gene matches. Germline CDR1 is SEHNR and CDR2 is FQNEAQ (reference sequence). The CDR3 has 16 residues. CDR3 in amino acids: CASSPRGGPRLNEQFF. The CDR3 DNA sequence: TGTGCCAGCAGCCCACGGGGGGGCCCCCGGTTGAATGAGCAGTTCTTC.

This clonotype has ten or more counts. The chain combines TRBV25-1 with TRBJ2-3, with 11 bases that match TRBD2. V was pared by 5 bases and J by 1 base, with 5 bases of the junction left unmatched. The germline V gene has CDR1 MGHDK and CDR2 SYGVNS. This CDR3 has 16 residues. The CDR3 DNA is TGTGCCAGCAGTCGACTAGCGGGGCGTCGCACAGATACGCAGTATTTT. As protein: CASSRLAGRRTDTQYF.

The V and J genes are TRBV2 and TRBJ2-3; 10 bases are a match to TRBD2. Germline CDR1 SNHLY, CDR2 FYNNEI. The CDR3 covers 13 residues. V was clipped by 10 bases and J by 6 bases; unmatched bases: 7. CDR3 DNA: TGTGCCATCGAGAGCGGGGGGGGTGATACGCAGTATTTT. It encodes CAIESGGGDTQYF.

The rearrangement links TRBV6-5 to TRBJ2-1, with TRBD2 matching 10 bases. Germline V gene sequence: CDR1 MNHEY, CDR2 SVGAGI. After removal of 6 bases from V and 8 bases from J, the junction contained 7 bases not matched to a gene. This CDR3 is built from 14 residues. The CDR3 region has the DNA TGTGCCAGCAGGACTAGCGGGCCATTCTATGAGCAGTTCTTC. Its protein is CASRTSGPFYEQFF.

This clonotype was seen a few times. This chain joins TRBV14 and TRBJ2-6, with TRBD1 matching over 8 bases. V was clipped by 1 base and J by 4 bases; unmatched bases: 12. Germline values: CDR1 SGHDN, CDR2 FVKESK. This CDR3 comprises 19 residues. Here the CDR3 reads CASSQGLGQGTLGANVLTF. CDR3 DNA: TGTGCCAGCAGCCAAGGGCTCGGACAGGGCACGTTGGGGGCCAACGTCCTGACTTTC.

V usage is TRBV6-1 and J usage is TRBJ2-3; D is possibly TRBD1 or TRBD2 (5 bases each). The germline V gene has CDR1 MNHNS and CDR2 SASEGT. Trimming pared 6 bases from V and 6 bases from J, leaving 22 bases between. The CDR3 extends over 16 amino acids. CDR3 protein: CASSRAGTEAVDTQYF. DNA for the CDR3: TGTGCCAGCAGCAGAGCAGGGACGGAGGCCGTGGATACGCAGTATTTT.